A single sample gave rise to the 30 T cell receptor beta chains below, sequenced in a study of T cells in Graves' hyperthyroidism and ophthalmopathy. TCR beta CDR3 regions were amplified from RNA transcripts. First-round RT-PCR of the TCR CDR3 relied on the HTBI primer set. TCRdb recomputed calls from the multiplex PCR reads with MiXCR, one row per CDR3 protein. The sample shows about 560,000 distinct CDR3 sequences, over 15% of them seen only once. The sequenced sample consisted of blood. The receptors stem from a woman aged 18-35 years with Graves' hyperthyroidism.

Many counts were recorded for this clonotype. The rearrangement joins TRBV6-1 to TRBJ1-1; 7 bases are a match to TRBD1. Losses at the gene ends were 7 bases for V and 0 bases for J; bases not matched to a gene: 5. From germline, CDR1 is MNHNS and CDR2 SASEGT. The CDR3 has 14 amino acids. Here the CDR3 DNA reads TGTGCCAGCACTCGGGACAGCGTGAACACTGAAGCTTTCTTT. Its translation: CASTRDSVNTEAFF.

Many counts were recorded for this clonotype. The chain links TRBV20-1 to TRBJ2-1, with D hard to call. The CDR3 is 15 residues long. V was clipped by 5 bases and J by 0 bases, with 14 bases between them. From germline, CDR1 is DFQATT and CDR2 SNEGSKA (reference sequence). CDR3 in DNA: TGCAGTGCTCCCACTTTCCTTAGCTCCTACAATGAGCAGTTCTTC. Protein: CSAPTFLSSYNEQFF.

The sample holds many counts of this clonotype. This sequence joins TRBV7-2 and TRBJ1-1; D is undetermined. V lost 4 bases and J 5 bases, leaving 17 bases between the germline ends. This CDR3 contains 15 residues. In germline, CDR1 is SGHTA, CDR2 FQGNSA. The CDR3 protein is CASSSWIGMRTEAFF. CDR3 nucleotides: TGTGCCAGCAGCTCTTGGATAGGGATGAGGACTGAAGCTTTCTTT. Complete variable domain (other parts from reference TRBV7-2 and TRBJ1-1): GAGVSQSPSNKVTEKGKDVELRCDPISGHTALYWYRQSLGQGLEFLIYFQGNSAPDKSGLPSDRFSAERTGGSVSTLTIQRTQQEDSAVYLCASSSWIGMRTEAFFGQGTRLTVV.

This chain uses TRBV28 with TRBJ1-3; maybe TRBD1 (5 bases). V was trimmed by 5 bases and J by 4 bases, leaving 18 bases between them. The CDR3 runs to 16 residues. Germline loops: CDR1 MDHEN, CDR2 SYDVKM. Here the CDR3 reads CASSPAEGASGNTIYF. The CDR3 DNA reads as TGTGCCAGCAGTCCCGCGGAAGGGGCATCAGGAAACACCATATATTTT.

This clonotype was counted many times. V gene TRBV9 combines with J gene TRBJ2-3; 9 bases map to TRBD2. This CDR3 has 16 residues. V lost 0 bases and J lost 0; bases outside the gene matches: 2. CDR1 is SGDLS and CDR2 is YYNGEE in the germline V gene. The CDR3 sequence is CASSVGRGGSTDTQYF. The DNA of the CDR3 is TGTGCCAGCAGCGTAGGGCGGGGGGGTAGCACAGATACGCAGTATTTT.

This clonotype was found many times. This chain links TRBV7-8 with TRBJ1-5, with D perhaps matching TRBD1 (5 bases). Germline assignment: CDR1 SGHVS and CDR2 FQNEAQ. Trimming stripped 4 bases from V and 3 bases from J, with 13 bases between. The CDR3 covers 15 residues. Written as DNA, the CDR3 is TGTGCCAGCAGCTCCAACCGACAGTCCAATCAGCCCCAGCATTTT. It yields the protein CASSSNRQSNQPQHF.

This clonotype was observed a handful of times. The rearrangement joins TRBV30 to TRBJ1-1; D ambiguous. CDR3 length: 13 amino acids. The V gene lost 0 bases and the J gene lost 10 bases, with 15 bases spanning the gap. The V gene's germline CDR1 is GTSNPN and CDR2 SVGIG (reference sequence). CDR3 coding DNA: TGTGCCTGGAGTGTAGGCCCCCGAGCTGTAGCTTTCTTT. This codes for CAWSVGPRAVAFF.

This clonotype was seen at least ten times. J is TRBJ2-7 and V is TRBV28; a weak D match, TRBD2 (6 bases). CDR1 is MDHEN and CDR2 is SYDVKM in the germline V gene. V lost 3 bases and J 0 bases, leaving 12 bases between the germline ends. The CDR3 extends over 15 amino acids. CDR3 nucleotide sequence: TGTGCCAGCAGTTTGCCTGGGCGGGACTCCTACGAGCAGTACTTC. This encodes CASSLPGRDSYEQYF.

This clonotype has a handful of counts. This chain joins TRBV12-3 or TRBV12-4 and TRBJ1-3; D gene unclear. Deletions cut 1 base from V and 0 bases from J, with 10 bases between. This CDR3 spans 16 amino acids. CDR3: CASSLVMSSSGNTIYF. The CDR3 nucleotides are TGTGCCAGCAGTTTAGTCATGAGCAGCTCTGGAAACACCATATATTTT.

This clonotype has ten or more counts. The gene calls are TRBV27 and TRBJ2-1; a possible D gene is TRBD2 (5 bases). The V gene's germline CDR1 is MNHEY and CDR2 SMNVEV (reference sequence). The CDR3 is 16 amino acids. V gave up 6 bases and J gave up 3 bases, with 18 bases separating them. In DNA form, the CDR3 reads TGTGCCAGCAGCCGTCGATCCGGGGTTATCTACAATGAGCAGTTCTTC. It translates to CASSRRSGVIYNEQFF.

This clonotype was picked up a small number of times. The chain combines TRBV4-1 with TRBJ1-4; D gene ambiguous. Trimming shortened V by 1 base and J by 9 bases, and 15 bases separated the two germline ends. Per germline, CDR1 MGHRA and CDR2 YSYEKL. The CDR3 totals 15 residues. This CDR3 reads CASSQVLANGKKLFF. The CDR3 DNA reads as TGCGCCAGCAGCCAAGTCCTGGCAAACGGGAAAAAACTGTTTTTT.

This clonotype has more than one count but fewer than ten. A much larger clone differs by one base, so this may be a read error. The chain recombines TRBV12-3 or TRBV12-4 with TRBJ2-2; D possibly uses TRBD1 or TRBD2 (5 bases each). V lost 2 bases and J 4 bases, leaving 17 bases between the germline ends. This CDR3 has 17 residues. In nucleotides, the CDR3 is TGTGCCAGCAGTTTAATCCCGGGACGGGGTAGCACCGGGGAGCTGTTTTTT. Protein sequence: CASSLIPGRGSTGELFF.

This clonotype has a count of ten or more. The chain is built from TRBV20-1 and TRBJ1-1, with D possibly being TRBD1 (5 bases). V lost 7 bases and J 5 bases, leaving 14 bases between the germline ends. This CDR3 spans 12 amino acids. Germline assignment: CDR1 DFQATT and CDR2 SNEGSKA (reference sequence). DNA of the CDR3: TGCAGTGGCCAGGGTGTGCAGACTGAAGCTTTCTTT. As protein: CSGQGVQTEAFF.

CDR3 sequence: CAIGTSGGLRNEQFF. The CDR3 region has the DNA TGTGCCATTGGGACTAGCGGGGGGCTTCGCAATGAGCAGTTCTTC. The rearrangement links TRBV10-3 to TRBJ2-1; 15 nucleotides match TRBD2. This CDR3 spans 15 amino acids. The junction had 6 bases not matched to a gene; V was cut back by 9 bases and J by 6 bases. CDR1 and CDR2 (germline): ENHRY, SYGVKD.

The chain has TRBV3-1 and TRBJ2-1, with TRBD2 matching over 8 bases. Germline V gives CDR1 LGHDT, CDR2 YNNKEL (reference sequence). J lost 10 bases, V lost 4 bases, and 12 bases had no gene match. The CDR3 consists of 15 residues. The CDR3: CASSPAGTRRHEQFF. The DNA of the CDR3 is TGTGCCAGCAGCCCAGCCGGGACTAGGAGGCACGAGCAGTTCTTC.

This clonotype was recorded many times. The CDR3 DNA reads as TGTGCCAGCAGTGAAGTAGTGGGGGGCACTGAAGCTTTCTTT. This translates into CASSEVVGGTEAFF. The chain recombines TRBV2 with TRBJ1-1; TRBD1 might be the D (5 bases). From germline, CDR1 is SNHLY and CDR2 FYNNEI. V lost 1 base to trimming and J lost 4 bases, with 10 bases between them. The CDR3 totals 14 residues. The full variable domain, completed using reference TRBV2 and TRBJ1-1, is EPEVTQTPSHQVTQMGQEVILRCVPISNHLYFYWYRQILGQKVEFLVSFYNNEISEKSEIFDDQFSVERPDGSNFTLKIRSTKLEDSAMYFCASSEVVGGTEAFFGQGTRLTVV.

The rearrangement joins TRBV5-5 to TRBJ2-7; D gene ambiguous. CDR1 and CDR2 from the germline V gene are SGHKS and YYEKEE (reference sequence). Trimming shortened V by 7 bases and J by 0 bases, and 14 bases separated the two germline ends. The CDR3 covers 14 residues. The CDR3 DNA sequence: TGTGCCAGCTTGCCCACCGGACCCTCCTACGAGCAGTACTTC. Translation gives CASLPTGPSYEQYF.

This clonotype was observed many times. The genes are TRBV6-1 and TRBJ1-5; D uncertain. The CDR3 is made up of 13 amino acids. Germline CDR1 and CDR2: MNHNS and SASEGT. V gave up 6 bases and J gave up 4 bases, with 10 bases separating them. CDR3 sequence: CASSDGGNQPQHF. In DNA, the CDR3 is TGTGCCAGCAGCGACGGAGGTAATCAGCCCCAGCATTTT.

This clonotype was observed at least ten times. This chain joins TRBV20-1 and TRBJ2-7, with 7 nucleotides matching TRBD2. The V and J ends lost 0 bases and 9 bases, in that order; junction bases with no gene match: 8. The CDR3 is 13 residues long. The germline gives CDR1 DFQATT, CDR2 SNEGSKA (reference sequence). This chain's CDR3 is CSAREGGTRVQYF. The CDR3 DNA reads as TGCAGTGCTAGAGAGGGGGGGACTCGAGTGCAGTACTTC.

A remark on this clonotype: A junction end diverges from the germline sequence, so it may reflect a read error. CDR3 DNA: TGTGCCAGCAGTGAAGAGTCAGGGGCGGGCACTGAAGCTCTCTTT. Residues: CASSEESGAGTEALF. This sequence joins TRBV6-1 and TRBJ1-1; possible D gene TRBD1, 6 bases. CDR1 MNHNS and CDR2 SASEGT come from the germline V gene. The CDR3 extends over 15 amino acids.

This clonotype was detected ten times or more. The J gene is TRBJ2-3, the V gene TRBV5-5, with TRBD1 matching 7 bases. Germline V gene sequence: CDR1 SGHKS, CDR2 YYEKEE (reference sequence). CDR3 size: 15 residues. The junction had 10 bases not matched to a gene; V was cut back by 0 bases and J by 9 bases. CDR3 in DNA: TGTGCCAGCAGCTTGGGGGGACAGCTCATGGGGACGCAGTATTTT. This gives the protein CASSLGGQLMGTQYF.

CDR3 sequence (DNA): TGTGCCAGCAGCAACAAACTTAGGGAATTGTCCTACGAGCAGTACTTC. This encodes CASSNKLRELSYEQYF. This chain connects TRBV6-2 or TRBV6-3 to TRBJ2-7; D ambiguous. In germline, CDR1 is MNHEY, CDR2 SVGEGT. The CDR3 is made up of 16 amino acids. The V gene lost 6 bases and the J gene lost 1 base, with 19 bases spanning the gap.

V gene TRBV20-1 combines with J gene TRBJ1-4; 8 bases fit TRBD1. V lost 3 bases and J lost 8; bases outside the gene matches: 5. This CDR3 spans 13 amino acids. Germline CDR1 and CDR2: DFQATT and SNEGSKA (reference sequence). CDR3 DNA sequence: TGCAGTGCTAGCGACGGGACAGGAGAAAAACTGTTTTTT. Translating it yields CSASDGTGEKLFF.

The sample holds a few counts of this clonotype. The DNA of the CDR3 is TGTGCCAGCAGTTTAACTCTAGCGGGAGGAGAGACCCAGTACTTC. Protein: CASSLTLAGGETQYF. The rearrangement joins TRBV27 to TRBJ2-5, with TRBD2 matching 11 bases. The junction had 3 bases not matched to a gene; V was cut back by 2 bases and J by 4 bases. This CDR3 has 15 residues. Germline lookup yields CDR1 MNHEY and CDR2 SMNVEV (reference sequence).

CDR3 nucleotides: TGCAGTGCTTTATGGAGTGGGGTGGAAGAGCAGTTCTTC. Translation: CSALWSGVEEQFF. The rearrangement links TRBV20-1 to TRBJ2-1; the D is unclear. CDR1 is DFQATT, CDR2 SNEGSKA, per germline (reference sequence). The V and J ends lost 5 bases and 10 bases respectively, with 18 bases between them. This CDR3 region has 13 residues.

J is TRBJ1-3 and V is TRBV14; 7 bases line up with TRBD1. V lost 3 bases to trimming and J lost 4 bases; unmatched junction nucleotides: 12. The CDR3 spans 17 residues. The germline V gene has CDR1 SGHDN and CDR2 FVKESK. CDR3 protein: CASSHLRQGVWGNTIYF. The CDR3 DNA reads as TGTGCCAGCAGCCACCTTCGACAGGGAGTGTGGGGAAACACCATATATTTT. The whole variable domain, filled in from reference TRBV14 and TRBJ1-3, reads EAGVTQFPSHSVIEKGQTVTLRCDPISGHDNLYWYRRVMGKEIKFLLHFVKESKQDESGMPNNRFLAERTGGTYSTLKVQPAELEDSGVYFCASSHLRQGVWGNTIYFGEGSWLTVV.

This clonotype was seen ten or more times. V usage is TRBV7-8 and J usage is TRBJ2-3; 11 bases map to TRBD2. V lost 4 bases and J lost 5; bases outside the gene matches: 8. Germline-derived CDR1 and CDR2 are SGHVS and FQNEAQ. CDR3 size: 16 residues. The CDR3 here is CASSSKLAGEVDTQYF. DNA of the CDR3: TGTGCCAGCAGCTCCAAACTAGCGGGAGAGGTAGATACGCAGTATTTT. Supplemented by reference TRBV7-8 and TRBJ2-3, the full variable domain reads GAGVSQSPRYKVAKRGQDVALRCDPISGHVSLFWYQQALGQGPEFLTYFQNEAQLDKSGLPSDRFFAERPEGSVSTLKIQRTQQEDSAVYLCASSSKLAGEVDTQYFGPGTRLTVL.

V gene TRBV6-1 combines with J gene TRBJ1-1, with D possibly matching TRBD1 (5 bases). Trimming cost V 10 bases and J 7 bases, with 19 bases left between them. Germline CDR1 reads MNHNS; CDR2 reads SASEGT. CDR3 size: 13 residues. CDR3 in amino acids: CAIQEPGVGEAFF. CDR3 sequence (DNA): TGTGCCATCCAGGAGCCGGGGGTGGGTGAAGCTTTCTTT.

This clonotype has just a few counts. V and J are TRBV2 and TRBJ2-3; 7 positions match TRBD1. The V gene end was trimmed by 9 bases and the J gene end by 2 bases; junction bases not matched to a gene: 5. This CDR3 has 13 amino acids. Per the germline V gene, CDR1 is SNHLY and CDR2 is FYNNEI. The CDR3 spells CASWDRDTDTQYF. CDR3 bases: TGTGCCAGTTGGGACAGAGACACAGATACGCAGTATTTT.

A few counts support this clonotype. This chain connects TRBV4-1 to TRBJ1-6; no firm D call. CDR1 and CDR2 from the germline V gene are MGHRA and YSYEKL. Trimming pared 0 bases from V and 14 bases from J, leaving 11 bases between. The length of the CDR3 is 13 residues. The CDR3 sequence: CASSQDRQEALHF. CDR3 nucleotide sequence: TGCGCCAGCAGCCAAGATCGGCAGGAGGCCCTCCACTTT.